A single sample is the source of the 14 T cell receptor beta chains below, sequenced in a study of T cell clonality in common variable immunodeficiency. Data came from immunoSEQ multiplex PCR; TCRdb stores just in-frame clones and leaves some out. The data show tens of thousands of clones, with none appearing a single time. Sequencing was performed on peripheral blood mononuclear cells. These receptors were collected from a person aged 18 to 70 in good health.

This clone occurred a few times. This CDR3 is CASSPEKSRGNQPQHF. The CDR3 DNA, read in part, is TGTGCCAGCTCACCAGAAAAGTCCAGAGGGAATCAGCCC. V gene TRBV18 combines with J gene TRBJ1-5; the D is unclear. The CDR3 end falls 3 residues outside the read, so it is completed with the germline J gene. Between the trimmed V and J ends, which lost 2 bases and 4 bases, there was a span of 15 bases. Germline V gene data show CDR1 as KGHSH and CDR2 as LQKENI. The CDR3 extends over 16 amino acids.

This clone showed up many times. The read ends 3 residues early relative to the CDR3; the germline J gene fills the gap. This chain uses TRBV7-2 with TRBJ2-1; maybe TRBD2 (7 bases). The CDR3 sequence is 15 residues long. V lost 5 bases and J lost 8, with 19 bases in between. CDR1 and CDR2 from the germline V gene are SGHTA and FQGNSA. The CDR3 sequence: CASSPTAGAGDEQFF. The sequenced CDR3 bases are TGTGCCAGCAGCCCCACGGCGGGGGCTGGGGATGAG.

This clone was seen repeatedly, ten times or more. From the germline J gene comes the end of the CDR3, since the read stops 3 residues before it. The chain carries TRBV7-9 and TRBJ1-1, with 8 bases matching TRBD1. J lost 4 bases, V lost 5 bases, and 6 bases had no gene match. CDR3 length: 14 residues. Germline loops: CDR1 SEHNR, CDR2 FQNEAQ (reference sequence). The CDR3 is CASSIGTGGTEAFF. The sequenced part of the CDR3 DNA is TGTGCCAGCAGCATCGGGACAGGAGGCACTGAA.

This clone appeared a few times. The CDR3 end lies 3 residues beyond the end of the read and is filled in from the germline J gene. The chain couples TRBV19 to TRBJ1-2; D may be TRBD1 (5 bases). The CDR3 has 17 amino acids. Looked up from germline, CDR1 is LNHDA and CDR2 is SQIVND (reference sequence). The CDR3 sequence is CASHSGGGSRGTDTYTF. CDR3 bases read: TGTGCCAGTCACTCCGGGGGAGGCTCCCGGGGCACAGATACC.

The sample holds many counts of this clone. The read terminates 3 residues before the CDR3 end, so the remaining end is supplied by the germline J gene. This chain uses TRBV20-1 with TRBJ1-1; tentative D call: TRBD1 (6 bases). Germline loops: CDR1 DFQATT, CDR2 SNEGSKA (reference sequence). This CDR3 has 14 residues. The V gene lost 0 bases and the J gene lost 0 bases, with 8 bases spanning the gap. The CDR3 loop is CSARDPGVNTEAFF. CDR3 bases read: TGCAGTGCTAGAGATCCAGGGGTGAACACTGAA.

This clone showed up many times. The sequenced fragment ends 3 residues before the CDR3 boundary, so the rest is inferred from the germline J gene. This sequence joins TRBV7-9 and TRBJ1-2, with D possibly TRBD1 on 5 matching bases. Germline-derived CDR1 and CDR2 are SEHNR and FQNEAQ (reference sequence). The CDR3 runs to 14 residues. Trimming removed 4 bases from V and 6 bases from J, with 15 bases in between. The part of the CDR3 DNA that was read is TGTGCCAGCAGCTCACCCAATTCGACAGATGGC. Its protein is CASSSPNSTDG. The complete CDR3 sequence is CASSSPNSTDGYTF.

In its sample, this clone was seen many times. The CDR3 end falls 3 residues outside the read, so it is completed with the germline J gene. This rearrangement joins TRBV4-1 to TRBJ2-5; no definite D call. This CDR3 is 13 amino acids long. V shed 3 bases and J shed 5 bases, with 10 bases lying between them. The germline V gene has CDR1 MGHRA and CDR2 YSYEKL. The sequenced CDR3 bases are TGCGCCAGCAGCCAGGGCACCCTGGAGACC. Amino acid sequence: CASSQGTLET. In full, the CDR3 reads CASSQGTLETQYF.

This clone was counted ten times or more. The CDR3 is cut off 3 residues early in the read; its end comes from the germline J gene. This rearrangement joins TRBV5-6 to TRBJ1-2; D uncertain. Looked up from germline, CDR1 is SGHDT and CDR2 is YYEEEE. Trimming shortened V by 1 base and J by 5 bases, and 6 bases separated the two germline ends. The CDR3 totals 12 residues. This CDR3 reads CASSLTEYGYTF. CDR3 DNA (partial): TGTGCCAGCAGCTTGACAGAGTATGGC.

This clone has a count of ten or more. Read sequence stops 3 residues before the CDR3 end, and the germline J gene provides the missing end. The rearrangement joins TRBV12-3 or TRBV12-4 to TRBJ2-4; TRBD2 agrees at 11 bases. The CDR3 loop spans 15 amino acids. The CDR3 region is CASSRTSGSSMNQYF. CDR3 DNA, as far as it was read: TGTGCCAGCAGTCGTACTAGCGGGAGCTCGATGAAT.

The sample holds many counts of this clone. The read is 3 residues too short to cover the CDR3 end, so that end is filled in from the germline J gene. V is TRBV5-6 and J is TRBJ1-1, with D unclear. This CDR3 region has 13 residues. Trimming cost V 0 bases and J 1 base, with 4 bases left between them. The germline V gene encodes CDR1 SGHDT and CDR2 YYEEEE. CDR3: CASSLGRNTEAFF. The CDR3 bases that were read are TGTGCCAGCAGCTTGGGCAGGAACACTGAA.

This clone was counted ten times or more. The CDR3 end is not reached by the read, which stops 3 residues before it; the germline J gene fills it in. V and J are TRBV6-4 and TRBJ2-1; TRBD2 might be the D (5 bases). Per germline, CDR1 MRHNA and CDR2 SNTAGT. V was pared by 5 bases and J by 7 bases, with 12 bases between. The length of the CDR3 is 13 residues. CDR3 sequence reads: CASSSNSENEQFF. CDR3 DNA, as far as it was read: TGTGCCAGCAGTTCGAATAGCGAGAATGAG.

Many counts were recorded for this clone. The read falls 3 residues short of the CDR3 end, and the missing part is taken from the germline J gene. The rearrangement joins TRBV6-1 to TRBJ1-2; 8 nucleotides line up with TRBD1. The CDR3 has 15 residues. The V gene end was trimmed by 2 bases and the J gene end by 4 bases; junction bases not matched to a gene: 6. In germline, CDR1 is MNHNS, CDR2 SASEGT. Partial CDR3 DNA: TGTGCCAGCAGTGAATGGGGACAGGTCCTCTATGGC. Translating it yields CASSEWGQVLYG. The whole CDR3 sequence reads CASSEWGQVLYGYTF.

This clone occurred many times. The sequenced fragment ends 3 residues before the CDR3 boundary, so the rest is inferred from the germline J gene. The chain recombines TRBV19 with TRBJ2-1, with 7 bases fitting TRBD2. The CDR3 length is 13 residues. V shed 5 bases and J 8 bases; nucleotides not matched to a gene: 6. Germline CDR1 LNHDA, CDR2 SQIVND (reference sequence). The CDR3 protein is CASSRGRSDEQFF. The CDR3 DNA, read in part, is TGTGCCAGTAGTCGCGGGAGATCGGATGAG.

This clone has more than one count but fewer than ten. A much larger clone differs by one base, so this may be a read error. The read falls 3 residues short of the CDR3 end, and the missing part is taken from the germline J gene. V gene TRBV19 combines with J gene TRBJ2-1; 8 bases are shared with TRBD2. The length of the CDR3 is 17 residues. V was pared by 2 bases and J by 1 base, with 7 bases of the junction left unmatched. Germline V gene sequence: CDR1 LNHDA, CDR2 SQIVND (reference sequence). The CDR3 spells CASSILPGLGSYNEQFF. CDR3 DNA (partial): TGTGCCAGTAGTATATTACCGGGACTAGGATCCTACAATGAG. The complete variable domain, with remaining parts taken from reference TRBV19 and TRBJ2-1, reads DGGITQSPKYLFRKEGQNVTLSCEQNLNHDAMYWYRQDPGQGLRLIYYSQIVNDFQKGDIAEGYSVSREKKESFPLTVTSAQKNPTAFYLCASSILPGLGSYNEQFFGPGTRLTVL.